The T cell receptor beta chain under discussion was sequenced for a study of CD8+ T cells in alopecia areata. Overall study: Treated patients were dosed with oral tofacitinib, taking 5 to 10 mg twice daily. Broader study findings: In scalp and blood, many expanded lesional clones persisted during tofacitinib.

cDNA reverse transcribed from extracted RNA served as the sequencing template. Only in-frame clones appear in the TCRdb table, and some are missing; sequencing was by immunoSEQ multiplex PCR. This sample yields about 130,000 clones, of which about 56% are seen a single time; roughly 15% belongs to the top ten. Treatment given: oral pan-JAK inhibitor, 5-10 mg twice daily. Peripheral blood, together with lesional scalp punch biopsies, was collected from alopecia areata patients. In the case of this clone: Its antigen is undetermined.

Germline V CDR1 and CDR2: SNHLY, FYNNEI. CDR3 length equals 11 residues. V lost 10 bases and J 5 bases, leaving 11 bases between the germline ends. This clonotype was sampled from a human donor with alopecia areata. V and J are TRBV2 and TRBJ2-5; D is ambiguous. The sequenced sample was CD8+ T cells sorted from blood, obtained at week 4, from a patient treated with tofacitinib. Written as DNA, the CDR3 is TGTGCCACTTGGTTAGCCGAGACCCAGTACTTC. It encodes CATWLAETQYF.